The next 10 T cell receptor beta chains were all read from a single sample in a study of cytomegalovirus exposure and HLA in healthy donors. 13 Jbeta primers and 60 Vbeta primers were used for the PCR. Libraries were prepared by immunoSEQ multiplex PCR; TCRdb keeps only in-frame clonotypes and omits some of them. The sample yields roughly 90,000 clones, 60% to 85% seen once. Sequencing was carried out using PBMCs. These receptors all stem from a middle-aged woman in good health and CMV-seropositive.

The V gene is TRBV7-2, the J gene TRBJ1-6, with D unresolved. The CDR3 has 15 residues. Trimming took 5 bases from V and 9 from J, leaving 17 bases between them. CDR1 and CDR2 (germline): SGHTA, FQGNSA. In DNA, the CDR3 is TGTGCCAGCAGCGAATTGGCCCTCTCGGGTTCACCCCTCCACTTT. Translated: CASSELALSGSPLHF.

This sequence joins TRBV7-3 and TRBJ2-5, with 10 bases fitting TRBD1. CDR3 length: 15 amino acids. The germline V gene has CDR1 SGHTA and CDR2 FQGTGA. The trim removed 6 bases at V and 5 bases at J, leaving 9 bases unmatched. In nucleotides, the CDR3 is TGTGCCAGCAGTCCGACAGGGGGCAGGAGGGAGACCCAGTACTTC. This gives the protein CASSPTGGRRETQYF.

The V and J genes are TRBV11-3 and TRBJ1-5, with 11 bases lining up with TRBD1. CDR1 is SGHNT and CDR2 is YENEEA in the germline V gene. The CDR3 is 13 amino acids. J lost 7 bases, V lost 8 bases, and 4 bases had no gene match. The DNA for the CDR3 is TGTGCCAGCGGACAGGGGGCGGAACAGCCCCAGCATTTT. Translating gives CASGQGAEQPQHF.

In this sample, this clone turned up a few times. V usage is TRBV28 and J usage is TRBJ2-5, with 14 bases aligning to TRBD2. The ends lost 4 bases at V and 5 bases at J; junction bases unmatched: 6. CDR1 MDHEN and CDR2 SYDVKM come from the germline V gene. The length of the CDR3 is 16 residues. The CDR3 nucleotides read TGTGCCAGCAGTTCCGGGACTAGCGGGAGCCGGGAGACCCAGTACTTC. Translation: CASSSGTSGSRETQYF.

This rearrangement joins TRBV7-2 to TRBJ2-5, with 8 positions matching TRBD2. V lost 6 bases, J lost 5 bases, and 14 bases stayed unmatched. The CDR3 has 16 amino acids. Germline lookup yields CDR1 SGHTA and CDR2 FQGNSA. The CDR3 loop is CASSMTGTRAWETQYF. The CDR3 DNA reads as TGTGCCAGCAGTATGACCGGGACTAGGGCCTGGGAGACCCAGTACTTC. Full variable domain (rest looked up from reference TRBV7-2 and TRBJ2-5): GAGVSQSPSNKVTEKGKDVELRCDPISGHTALYWYRQSLGQGLEFLIYFQGNSAPDKSGLPSDRFSAERTGGSVSTLTIQRTQQEDSAVYLCASSMTGTRAWETQYFGPGTRLLVL.

The rearrangement links TRBV5-6 to TRBJ1-5, with 7 positions matching TRBD1. Germline V gene lookup returns CDR1 SGHDT and CDR2 YYEEEE. CDR3 size: 16 residues. The trim removed 3 bases at V and 2 bases at J, leaving 8 bases unmatched. The CDR3 region is CASSSMTGLGNQPQHF. The CDR3, as DNA: TGTGCCAGCAGCTCTATGACAGGGTTGGGCAATCAGCCCCAGCATTTT.

The gene calls are TRBV11-2 and TRBJ2-7; 10 bases fit TRBD2. This CDR3 comprises 16 residues. Per the germline V gene, CDR1 is SGHAT and CDR2 is FQNNGV. V lost 5 bases to trimming and J lost 4 bases; unmatched junction nucleotides: 11. The chain's CDR3 is CASSPNQAGGRYEQYF. The CDR3 coding sequence is TGTGCCAGCAGCCCTAACCAAGCGGGAGGGCGGTACGAGCAGTACTTC.

As regards this clone: One end of the junction does not line up with germline, which may come from a read error. V usage is TRBV9 and J usage is TRBJ2-1; D call uncertain. This CDR3 has 14 amino acids. CDR1 SGDLS and CDR2 YYNGEE come from the germline V gene. The CDR3 protein is CASSVDDSHNEQFF. The CDR3 DNA reads TGTGCCAGCAGCGTAGACGACTCCCACAATGAGCAGTTCTTC.

The chain uses TRBV18 and TRBJ1-2, with 9 nucleotides matching TRBD1. This CDR3 is 13 amino acids long. Losses at the gene ends were 3 bases for V and 6 bases for J; bases not matched to a gene: 2. CDR1 is KGHSH and CDR2 is LQKENI in the germline V gene. The CDR3 nucleotides are TGTGCCAGCTCACCCCGACAGGGGGATGGCTACACCTTC. Amino acids: CASSPRQGDGYTF.

This clone was seen once. This chain uses TRBV5-1 with TRBJ2-5; 12 positions agree with TRBD2. The DNA end is more similar to TRBJ2-7, so the J call may be wrong. This CDR3 region has 15 residues. Germline CDR1 is SGHRS and CDR2 is YFSETQ. The CDR3 protein is CASSPGLAGIYEQYF. The DNA of the CDR3 is TGCGCCAGCAGCCCCGGACTAGCGGGAATATACGAGCAGTACTTC.